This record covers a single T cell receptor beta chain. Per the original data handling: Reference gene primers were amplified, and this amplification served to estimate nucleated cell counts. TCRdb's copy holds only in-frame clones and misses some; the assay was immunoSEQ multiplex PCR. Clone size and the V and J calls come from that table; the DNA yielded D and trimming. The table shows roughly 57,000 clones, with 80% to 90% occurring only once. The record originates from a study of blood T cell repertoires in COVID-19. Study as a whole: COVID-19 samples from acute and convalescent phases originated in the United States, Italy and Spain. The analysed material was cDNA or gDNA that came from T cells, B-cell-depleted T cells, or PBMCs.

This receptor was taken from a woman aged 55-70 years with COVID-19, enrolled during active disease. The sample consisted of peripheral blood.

The CDR3 sequence: CASSWGDSYGYTF. The DNA for the CDR3 is TGTGCCAGCAGCTGGGGGGACTCCTATGGCTACACCTTC. V and J are TRBV5-4 and TRBJ1-2; D is possibly TRBD1 (5 bases). The V and J ends lost 3 bases and 4 bases respectively, with 10 bases between them. In germline, CDR1 is SGHNT, CDR2 YYREEE (reference sequence). There are 13 residues in the CDR3.